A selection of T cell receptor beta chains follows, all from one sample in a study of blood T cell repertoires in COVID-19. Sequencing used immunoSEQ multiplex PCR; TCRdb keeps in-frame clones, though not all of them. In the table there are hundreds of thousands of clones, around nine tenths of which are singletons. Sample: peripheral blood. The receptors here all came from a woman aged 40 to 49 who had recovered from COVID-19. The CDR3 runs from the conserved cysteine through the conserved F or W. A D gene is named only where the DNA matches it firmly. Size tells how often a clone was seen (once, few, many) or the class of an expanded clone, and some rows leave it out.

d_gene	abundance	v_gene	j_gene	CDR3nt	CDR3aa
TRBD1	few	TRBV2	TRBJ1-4	TGTGCCAGCAGTGGACAGGGGTTGGGAGAAAAACTGTTTTTT	CASSGQGLGEKLFF
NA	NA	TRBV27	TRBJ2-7	TGTGCCAGCAGTTTGGCCAGGGGCCAGGGAGCCTACGAGCAGTACTTC	CASSLARGQGAYEQYF
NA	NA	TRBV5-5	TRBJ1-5	TGTGCCAGCAGCCCGGGACTAATGGGTCAGCCCCAGCATTTT	CASSPGLMGQPQHF
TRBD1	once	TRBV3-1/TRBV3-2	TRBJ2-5	TGTGCCAGCAGCCCATGGGACAGGGGGGCCGAGACCCAGTACTTC	CASSPWDRGAETQYF
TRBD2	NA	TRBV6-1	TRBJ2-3	TGTGCCAGCAGTGATAGGACTAGCGGGAAAGAGGATACGCAGTATTTT	CASSDRTSGKEDTQYF
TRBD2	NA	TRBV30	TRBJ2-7	TGTGCCTGGGAGAGCGGGGGTTACGAGCAGTACTTC	CAWESGGYEQYF
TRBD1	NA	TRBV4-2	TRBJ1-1	TGTGCCAGCAGCCAAGATCATCAAGACAGGGCTGATGAAGCTTTCTTT	CASSQDHQDRADEAFF
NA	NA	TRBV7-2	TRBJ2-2	TGTGCCAGCAGCCCCACACCGAACACCGGGGAGCTGTTTTTT	CASSPTPNTGELFF
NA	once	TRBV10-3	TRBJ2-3	TGTGCCATCAGTGAGCCAACCACGAAATCTGCGGTAGATACGCAGTATTTT	CAISEPTTKSAVDTQYF
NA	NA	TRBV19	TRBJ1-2	TGTGCCAGTAGTTTAACCGGGACTCCGGCGGGCGGCTACACCTTC	CASSLTGTPAGGYTF
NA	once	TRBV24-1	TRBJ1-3	TGTGCCACCAGTGATGGAGGCATTTATGGAAACACCATATATTTT	CATSDGGIYGNTIYF
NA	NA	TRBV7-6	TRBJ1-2	TGTGCCAGCAGCTCGGACAGATTCGGCTACACCTTC	CASSSDRFGYTF
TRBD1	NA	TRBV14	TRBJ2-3	TGTGCCAGCAGCCGGGACAGGGTCCCTAGCACAGATACGCAGTATTTT	CASSRDRVPSTDTQYF
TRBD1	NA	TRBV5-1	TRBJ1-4	TGCGCCAGCAGCCCCGGGACAGGGAGGAATGAAAAACTGTTTTTT	CASSPGTGRNEKLFF
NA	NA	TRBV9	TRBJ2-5	TGTGCCAGCAGCGTAGGTACGGGAGTTTTGGAGACCCAGTACTTC	CASSVGTGVLETQYF
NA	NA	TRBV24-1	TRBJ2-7	TGTGCCACCAGTGCGGGTTCTAGCGAGCAGTACTTC	CATSAGSSEQYF
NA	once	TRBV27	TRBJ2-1	TGTGCCAGCAGCCCTAATTACCTTGAGCAGTTCTTC	CASSPNYLEQFF
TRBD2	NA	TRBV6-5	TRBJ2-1	TGTGCCAGCAGTTACTCTAGCGGGAGCTCCTACAATGAGCAGTTCTTC	CASSYSSGSSYNEQFF
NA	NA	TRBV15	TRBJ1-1	TGTGCCACCAGCAGGACAGGAAACACTGAAGCTTTCTTT	CATSRTGNTEAFF
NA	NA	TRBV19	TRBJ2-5	TGTGCCAGTAGTAAAACGGGACTGCAAGAGACCCAGTACTTC	CASSKTGLQETQYF
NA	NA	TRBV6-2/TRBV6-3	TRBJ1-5	TGTGCCAGCAGTTACTTATCAGGGGTCGCCCAGCCCCAGCATTTT	CASSYLSGVAQPQHF
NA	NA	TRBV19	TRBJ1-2	TGTGCCAGTAGGGAGGGGCCGGGGGGCTACACCTTC	CASREGPGGYTF